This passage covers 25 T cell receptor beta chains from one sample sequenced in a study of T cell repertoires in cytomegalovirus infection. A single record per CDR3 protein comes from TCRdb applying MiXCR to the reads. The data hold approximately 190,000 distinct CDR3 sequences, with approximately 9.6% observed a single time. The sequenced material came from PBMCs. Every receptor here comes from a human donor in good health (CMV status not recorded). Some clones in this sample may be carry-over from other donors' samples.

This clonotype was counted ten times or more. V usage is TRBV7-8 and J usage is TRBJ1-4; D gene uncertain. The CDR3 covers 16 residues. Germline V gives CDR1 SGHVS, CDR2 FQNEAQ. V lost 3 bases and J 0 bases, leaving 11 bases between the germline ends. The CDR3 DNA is TGTGCCAGCAGCTTCACCGGGCAAACAACTAATGAAAAACTGTTTTTT. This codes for CASSFTGQTTNEKLFF.

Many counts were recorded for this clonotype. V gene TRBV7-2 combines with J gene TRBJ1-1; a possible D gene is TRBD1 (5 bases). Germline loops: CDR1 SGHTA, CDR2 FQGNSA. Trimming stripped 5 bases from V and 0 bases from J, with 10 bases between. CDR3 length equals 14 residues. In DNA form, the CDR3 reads TGTGCCAGCAGCCCGGGACGGATGAACACTGAAGCTTTCTTT. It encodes CASSPGRMNTEAFF.

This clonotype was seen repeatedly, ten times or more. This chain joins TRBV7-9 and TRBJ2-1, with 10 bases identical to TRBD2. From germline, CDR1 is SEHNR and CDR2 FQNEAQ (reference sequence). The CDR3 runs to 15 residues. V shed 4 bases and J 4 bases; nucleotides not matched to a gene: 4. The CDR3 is CASSYLAGEYNEQFF. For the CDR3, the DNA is TGTGCCAGCAGCTACCTAGCGGGGGAGTACAATGAGCAGTTCTTC. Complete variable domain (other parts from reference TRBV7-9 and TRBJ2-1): DTGVSQNPRHKITKRGQNVTFRCDPISEHNRLYWYRQTLGQGPEFLTYFQNEAQLEKSRLLSDRFSAERPKGSFSTLEIQRTEQGDSAMYLCASSYLAGEYNEQFFGPGTRLTVL.

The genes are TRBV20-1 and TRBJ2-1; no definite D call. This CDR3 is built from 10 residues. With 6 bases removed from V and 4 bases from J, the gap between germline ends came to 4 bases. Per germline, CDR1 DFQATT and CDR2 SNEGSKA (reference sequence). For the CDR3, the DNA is TGCAGTGCAAAGTACAATGAGCAGTTCTTC. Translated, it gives CSAKYNEQFF.

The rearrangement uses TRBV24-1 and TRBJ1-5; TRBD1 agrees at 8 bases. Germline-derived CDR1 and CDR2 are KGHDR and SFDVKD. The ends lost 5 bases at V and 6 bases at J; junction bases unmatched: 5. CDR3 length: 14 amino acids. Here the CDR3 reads CATSAGGPGQPQHF. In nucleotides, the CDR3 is TGTGCCACCAGTGCAGGGGGCCCCGGTCAGCCCCAGCATTTT.

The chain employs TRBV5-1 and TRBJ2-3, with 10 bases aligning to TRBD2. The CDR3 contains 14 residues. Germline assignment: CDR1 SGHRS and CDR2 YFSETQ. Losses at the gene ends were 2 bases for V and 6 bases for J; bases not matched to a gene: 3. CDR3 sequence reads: CASSFTSGVDTQYF. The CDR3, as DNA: TGCGCCAGCAGCTTTACTAGCGGGGTGGATACGCAGTATTTT.

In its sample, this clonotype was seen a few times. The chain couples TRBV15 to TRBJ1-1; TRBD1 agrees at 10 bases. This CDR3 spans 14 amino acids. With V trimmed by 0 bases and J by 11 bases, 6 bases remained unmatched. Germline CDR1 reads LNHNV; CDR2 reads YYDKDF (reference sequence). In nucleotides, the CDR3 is TGTGCCACCAGCAGAGATCATGGGACAGGGGACGCTTTCTTT. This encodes CATSRDHGTGDAFF.

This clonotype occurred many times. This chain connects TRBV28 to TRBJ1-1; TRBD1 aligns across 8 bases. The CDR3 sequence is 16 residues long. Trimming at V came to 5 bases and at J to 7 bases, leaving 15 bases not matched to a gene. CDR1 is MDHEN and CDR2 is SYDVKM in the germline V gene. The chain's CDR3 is CASSPLAGTGNGEAFF. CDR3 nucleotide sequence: TGTGCCAGCAGTCCCCTCGCCGGGACAGGTAACGGTGAAGCTTTCTTT.

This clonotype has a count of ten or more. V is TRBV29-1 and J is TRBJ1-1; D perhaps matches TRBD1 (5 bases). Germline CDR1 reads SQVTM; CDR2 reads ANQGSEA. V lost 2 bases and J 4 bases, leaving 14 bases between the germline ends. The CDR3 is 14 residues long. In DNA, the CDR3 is TGCAGCGTTGAATCGCCCGGGACTTTCACTGAAGCTTTCTTT. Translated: CSVESPGTFTEAFF. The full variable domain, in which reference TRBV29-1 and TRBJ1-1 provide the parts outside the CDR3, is SAVISQKPSRDICQRGTSLTIQCQVDSQVTMMFWYRQQPGQSLTLIATANQGSEATYESGFVIDKFPISRPNLTFSTLTVSNMSPEDSSIYLCSVESPGTFTEAFFGQGTRLTVV.

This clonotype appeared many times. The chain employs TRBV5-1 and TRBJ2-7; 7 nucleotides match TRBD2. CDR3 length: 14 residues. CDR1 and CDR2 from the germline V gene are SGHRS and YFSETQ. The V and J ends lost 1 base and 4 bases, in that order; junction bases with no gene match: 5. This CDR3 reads CASSLTSGTYEQYF. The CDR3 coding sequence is TGCGCCAGCAGCTTGACGAGCGGGACTTACGAGCAGTACTTC.

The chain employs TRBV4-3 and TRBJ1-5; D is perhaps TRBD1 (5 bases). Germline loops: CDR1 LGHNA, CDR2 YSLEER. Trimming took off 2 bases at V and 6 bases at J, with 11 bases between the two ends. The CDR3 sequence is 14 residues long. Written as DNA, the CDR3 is TGCGCCAGCAGCCAAAACAGGATGAGTCAGCCCCAGCATTTT. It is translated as CASSQNRMSQPQHF.

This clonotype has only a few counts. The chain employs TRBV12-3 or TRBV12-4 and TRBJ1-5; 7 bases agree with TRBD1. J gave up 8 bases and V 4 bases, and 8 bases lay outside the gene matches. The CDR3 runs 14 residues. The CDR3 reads CASSSYRGSKPQHF. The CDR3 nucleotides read TGTGCCAGCAGTTCATACAGGGGTAGTAAGCCCCAGCATTTT.

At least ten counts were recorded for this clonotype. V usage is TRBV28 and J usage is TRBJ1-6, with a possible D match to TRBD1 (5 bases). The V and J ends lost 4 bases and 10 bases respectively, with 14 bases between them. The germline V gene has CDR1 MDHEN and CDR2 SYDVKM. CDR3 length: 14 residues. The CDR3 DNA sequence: TGTGCCAGCAGTTCGGGGGAACCGAGCTCACCCCTCCACTTT. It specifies CASSSGEPSSPLHF.

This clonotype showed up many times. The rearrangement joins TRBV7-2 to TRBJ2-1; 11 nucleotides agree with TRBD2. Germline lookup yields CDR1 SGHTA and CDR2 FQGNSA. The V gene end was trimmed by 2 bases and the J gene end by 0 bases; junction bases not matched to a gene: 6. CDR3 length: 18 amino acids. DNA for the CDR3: TGTGCCAGCAGCTTAACTAGCGGGGGAGCGAGCTCCTACAATGAGCAGTTCTTC. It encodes CASSLTSGGASSYNEQFF. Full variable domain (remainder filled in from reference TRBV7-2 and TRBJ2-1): GAGVSQSPSNKVTEKGKDVELRCDPISGHTALYWYRQSLGQGLEFLIYFQGNSAPDKSGLPSDRFSAERTGGSVSTLTIQRTQQEDSAVYLCASSLTSGGASSYNEQFFGPGTRLTVL.

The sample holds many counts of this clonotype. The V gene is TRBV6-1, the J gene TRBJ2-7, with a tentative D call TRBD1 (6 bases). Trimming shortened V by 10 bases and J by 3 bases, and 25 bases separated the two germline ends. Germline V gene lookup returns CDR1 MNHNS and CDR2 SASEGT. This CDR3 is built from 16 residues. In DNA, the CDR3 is TGTGCCACCCATCGCCCCATCCGGGACAAAAACTACGAGCAGTACTTC. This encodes CATHRPIRDKNYEQYF.

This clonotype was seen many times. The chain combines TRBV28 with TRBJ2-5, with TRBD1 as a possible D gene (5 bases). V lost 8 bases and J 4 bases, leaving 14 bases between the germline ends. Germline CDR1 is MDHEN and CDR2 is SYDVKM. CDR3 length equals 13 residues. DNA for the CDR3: TGTGCCAGCCGGTTGGGGCCAGGAGAGACCCAGTACTTC. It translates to CASRLGPGETQYF. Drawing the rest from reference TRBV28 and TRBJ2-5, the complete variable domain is DVKVTQSSRYLVKRTGEKVFLECVQDMDHENMFWYRQDPGLGLRLIYFSYDVKMKEKGDIPEGYSVSREKKERFSLILESASTNQTSMYLCASRLGPGETQYFGPGTRLLVL.

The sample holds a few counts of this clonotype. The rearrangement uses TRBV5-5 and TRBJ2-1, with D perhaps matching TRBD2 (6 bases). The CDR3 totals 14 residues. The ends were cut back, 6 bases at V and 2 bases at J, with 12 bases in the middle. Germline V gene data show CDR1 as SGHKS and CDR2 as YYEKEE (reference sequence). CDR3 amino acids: CASTGSGTYNEQFF. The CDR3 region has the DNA TGTGCCAGCACCGGGAGCGGAACCTACAATGAGCAGTTCTTC.

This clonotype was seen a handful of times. For the CDR3, the DNA is TGTGCCAGTAGTATAGGGGGTTTGGGCGGGCCTAGCTCCTACAATGAGCAGTTCTTC. Residues: CASSIGGLGGPSSYNEQFF. The chain couples TRBV19 to TRBJ2-1, with TRBD2 as a possible D gene (5 bases). V was cut by 1 base and J by 0 bases, with 19 bases left in between. Germline lookup yields CDR1 LNHDA and CDR2 SQIVND (reference sequence). The length of the CDR3 is 19 residues.

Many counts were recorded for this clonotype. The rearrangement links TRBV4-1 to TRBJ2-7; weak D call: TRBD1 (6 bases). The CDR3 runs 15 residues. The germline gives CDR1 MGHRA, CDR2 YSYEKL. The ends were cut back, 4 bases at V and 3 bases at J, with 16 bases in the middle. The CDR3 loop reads CASSRETGSFYEQYF. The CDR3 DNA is TGCGCCAGCAGCCGGGAGACAGGTTCTTTCTACGAGCAGTACTTC.

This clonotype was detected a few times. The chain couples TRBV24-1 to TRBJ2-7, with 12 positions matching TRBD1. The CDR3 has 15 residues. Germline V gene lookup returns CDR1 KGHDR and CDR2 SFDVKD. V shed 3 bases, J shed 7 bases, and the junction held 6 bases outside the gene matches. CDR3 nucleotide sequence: TGTGCCACCAGTGATGGGGGACAGGGGGCAGATGAGCAGTACTTC. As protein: CATSDGGQGADEQYF.

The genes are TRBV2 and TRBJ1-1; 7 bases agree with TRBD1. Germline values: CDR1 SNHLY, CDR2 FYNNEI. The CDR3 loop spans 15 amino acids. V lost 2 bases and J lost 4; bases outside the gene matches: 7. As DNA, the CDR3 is TGTGCCAGCAGTGAACTTGCGGACAGGAGCACTGAAGCTTTCTTT. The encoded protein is CASSELADRSTEAFF.

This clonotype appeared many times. CDR3 loop: CASSTTSGRASIPDTQYF. The CDR3 bases are TGTGCCAGCAGTACCACTAGCGGGAGGGCCTCTATTCCAGATACGCAGTATTTT. This sequence joins TRBV28 and TRBJ2-3, with 13 bases fitting TRBD2. Germline CDR1 and CDR2: MDHEN and SYDVKM. Trimming removed 5 bases from V and 4 bases from J; junction bases left unmatched: 12. The CDR3 consists of 18 residues.

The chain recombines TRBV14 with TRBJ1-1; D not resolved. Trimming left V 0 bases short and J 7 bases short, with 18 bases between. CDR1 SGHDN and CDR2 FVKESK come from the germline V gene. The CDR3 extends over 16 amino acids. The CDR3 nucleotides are TGTGCCAGCAGCCAAGATCTTGTGGGGTTTGGGAGTGAAGCTTTCTTT. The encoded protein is CASSQDLVGFGSEAFF.

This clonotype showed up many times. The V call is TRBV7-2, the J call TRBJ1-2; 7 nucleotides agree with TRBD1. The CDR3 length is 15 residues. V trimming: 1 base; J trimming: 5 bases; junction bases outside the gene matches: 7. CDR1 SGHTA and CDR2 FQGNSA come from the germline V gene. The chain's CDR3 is CASSLEAGGGYGYTF. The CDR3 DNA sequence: TGTGCCAGCAGCTTAGAGGCAGGGGGAGGGTATGGCTACACCTTC.

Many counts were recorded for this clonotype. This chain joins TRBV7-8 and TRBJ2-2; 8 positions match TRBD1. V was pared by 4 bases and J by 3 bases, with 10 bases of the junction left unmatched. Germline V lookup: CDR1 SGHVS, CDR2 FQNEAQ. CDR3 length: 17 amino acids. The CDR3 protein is CASSSWPDRGDTGELFF. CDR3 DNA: TGTGCCAGCAGCTCCTGGCCCGACAGGGGCGACACCGGGGAGCTGTTTTTT.